Presented here are 18 T cell receptor beta chains from one specimen sequenced in a study of early T cells in non-severe SARS-CoV-2 infection. TCRdb processed the 5' RACE reads anew with MiXCR; each CDR3 protein has one entry. The table includes roughly 66,000 distinct CDR3 sequences, roughly 10% detected once. The sample comprised whole blood. The receptors come from an adult who was a healthcare worker with PCR-confirmed SARS-CoV-2 infection or an uninfected control (not recorded which).

In the case of this clonotype: A much bigger clone sits one base away, suggesting this may be a read error. The V and J genes are TRBV10-3 and TRBJ1-1, with a weak D call TRBD1 (6 bases). Trimming removed 2 bases at V and 4 bases at J, with 20 bases between. From germline, CDR1 is ENHRY and CDR2 SYGVKD. The CDR3 loop spans 17 amino acids. The CDR3 spells CAISERETGGSGTEAFF. The CDR3 coding sequence is TGTGCCATCAGTGAGCGGGAGACAGGCGGTTCGGGCACTGAAGCTTTCTTT.

V is TRBV5-1 and J is TRBJ2-6, with D unresolved. This CDR3 has 15 amino acids. The germline V gene has CDR1 SGHRS and CDR2 YFSETQ. Trimming left V 0 bases short and J 0 bases short, with 4 bases between. CDR3: CASSLGNSGANVLTF. DNA for the CDR3: TGCGCCAGCAGCTTGGGGAACTCTGGGGCCAACGTCCTGACTTTC.

This clonotype was seen repeatedly, ten times or more. This CDR3 is CASRGSGQPQHF. The CDR3 region has the DNA TGTGCCAGCAGAGGAAGCGGGCAGCCCCAGCATTTT. The V and J genes are TRBV6-1 and TRBJ1-5, with D unresolved. V gave up 6 bases and J gave up 7 bases, with 10 bases separating them. Germline V gives CDR1 MNHNS, CDR2 SASEGT. This CDR3 is 12 amino acids long.

The table lists this clonotype with many counts. The rearrangement uses TRBV3-1 and TRBJ1-5; D perhaps matches TRBD1 (6 bases). Germline V gene sequence: CDR1 LGHDT, CDR2 YNNKEL (reference sequence). Trimming cost V 5 bases and J 2 bases, with 13 bases left between them. The CDR3 covers 15 residues. CDR3 DNA sequence: TGTGCCAGCAGCGAAACTGCAGGGGGCAATCAGCCCCAGCATTTT. Its protein product is CASSETAGGNQPQHF.

This clonotype was seen ten or more times. V usage is TRBV20-1 and J usage is TRBJ2-1; 7 nucleotides line up with TRBD2. The germline V gene has CDR1 DFQATT and CDR2 SNEGSKA (reference sequence). This CDR3 has 11 amino acids. With V trimmed by 3 bases and J by 8 bases, 1 base remained unmatched. The CDR3, as DNA: TGCAGTGCTAGGCGGGAGTATGAGCAGTTCTTC. This translates into CSARREYEQFF.

The rearrangement links TRBV5-6 to TRBJ2-1; 13 positions match TRBD2. Germline CDR1 SGHDT, CDR2 YYEEEE. Trimming took 0 bases from V and 8 from J; bases not matched to a gene: 5. This CDR3 is built from 16 residues. DNA for the CDR3: TGTGCCAGCAGCTTGGTAGGACTAGCGGGAGTCGATGAGCAGTTCTTC. Translating it yields CASSLVGLAGVDEQFF.

This clonotype came up many times. The rearrangement joins TRBV29-1 to TRBJ2-1; TRBD1 aligns across 7 bases. With 2 bases clipped from V and 15 bases from J, the junction kept 13 bases outside the gene matches. Germline-derived CDR1 and CDR2 are SQVTM and ANQGSEA. The CDR3 loop spans 13 amino acids. CDR3 amino acids: CSVESRGPGRLFF. The DNA of the CDR3 is TGCAGCGTTGAATCTAGGGGGCCGGGACGGCTGTTCTTC.

This clonotype was seen only a few times. The V and J genes are TRBV12-3 or TRBV12-4 and TRBJ2-5; D is ambiguous. The ends were cut back, 5 bases at V and 4 bases at J, with 8 bases in the middle. The CDR3 sequence is 12 residues long. The CDR3 coding sequence is TGTGCCAGCAGTCTAATTCGAGAGACCCAGTACTTC. Its translation is CASSLIRETQYF.

The chain links TRBV20-1 to TRBJ2-7, with 8 bases identical to TRBD1. This CDR3 is built from 14 residues. From germline, CDR1 is DFQATT and CDR2 SNEGSKA (reference sequence). V was pared by 5 bases and J by 6 bases, with 12 bases of the junction left unmatched. The CDR3 DNA follows: TGCAGTGCTTCTAACCGACAGGGGACATCCGAGCAGTACTTC. It translates to CSASNRQGTSEQYF.

The rearrangement links TRBV4-2 to TRBJ2-7; TRBD2 matches 8 bases. Germline lookup yields CDR1 LGHNA and CDR2 YNFKEQ. The CDR3 runs to 15 residues. The V segment lost 2 bases and the J segment 2 bases; nucleotides outside the gene matches: 5. The CDR3 sequence: CASSQQPGLAYEQYF. CDR3 sequence (DNA): TGTGCCAGCAGCCAACAACCGGGACTAGCCTACGAGCAGTACTTC.

In this sample, this clonotype turned up a few times. V usage is TRBV7-2 and J usage is TRBJ1-2; D gene uncertain. The CDR3 has 13 amino acids. Trimming left V 4 bases short and J 4 bases short, with 10 bases between. Germline V gene sequence: CDR1 SGHTA, CDR2 FQGNSA. CDR3: CASSSLVFYGYTF. CDR3 nucleotide sequence: TGTGCCAGCAGCTCCCTCGTATTCTATGGCTACACCTTC.

This clonotype was counted between two and nine times. The chain has TRBV7-2 and TRBJ2-1, with 7 bases identical to TRBD2. V shed 8 bases, J shed 9 bases, and the junction held 13 bases outside the gene matches. CDR3 length equals 14 residues. CDR1 is SGHTA, CDR2 FQGNSA, per germline. The CDR3 spells CASHKSAGRTEQFF. The CDR3 nucleotides read TGTGCCAGCCACAAGTCCGCCGGGAGGACTGAGCAGTTCTTC.

This rearrangement joins TRBV20-1 to TRBJ2-5, with a weak D call TRBD2 (7 bases). Germline CDR1 and CDR2: DFQATT and SNEGSKA (reference sequence). CDR3 size: 13 residues. CDR3 loop: CSPSQGGVETQYF. CDR3 DNA: TGCAGCCCGTCACAGGGAGGGGTGGAGACCCAGTACTTC.

This clonotype was observed a few times. This chain connects TRBV29-1 to TRBJ2-6; D not resolved. The CDR3 sequence is 13 residues long. Germline loops: CDR1 SQVTM, CDR2 ANQGSEA. V lost 7 bases and J 0 bases, leaving 7 bases between the germline ends. DNA of the CDR3: TGCAGCGCCCGAGTCTCTGGGGCCAACGTCCTGACTTTC. This sequence encodes CSARVSGANVLTF.

This clonotype appeared many times. J is TRBJ2-7 and V is TRBV28; D gene unclear. Trimming took off 3 bases at V and 5 bases at J, with 11 bases between the two ends. The V gene's germline CDR1 is MDHEN and CDR2 SYDVKM. The CDR3 is made up of 13 amino acids. The CDR3 DNA reads TGTGCCAGCAGTTTTTCCGGACCGGACGAGCAGTACTTC. Translated, it gives CASSFSGPDEQYF.

This clonotype was recorded many times. The genes are TRBV29-1 and TRBJ2-7; D is undetermined. Between the trimmed V and J ends, which lost 3 bases and 4 bases, there was a span of 7 bases. CDR1 SQVTM and CDR2 ANQGSEA come from the germline V gene. This CDR3 region has 11 residues. CDR3 protein: CSVDTGYEQYF. DNA of the CDR3: TGCAGCGTTGACACCGGGTACGAGCAGTACTTC.

This clonotype has just a few counts. The chain has TRBV20-1 and TRBJ2-3; D remains unclear. CDR3 length: 14 residues. The V end was cut by 6 bases, the J end by 0 bases, with 13 bases between. Germline loops: CDR1 DFQATT, CDR2 SNEGSKA (reference sequence). DNA of the CDR3: TGCAGTGCGCAAAGAATGGGAAGCACAGATACGCAGTATTTT. This translates into CSAQRMGSTDTQYF.

This clonotype has just a few counts. The chain carries TRBV5-4 and TRBJ2-7; possibly TRBD2 for D (6 bases). The CDR3 runs to 15 residues. The germline gives CDR1 SGHNT, CDR2 YYREEE (reference sequence). Deletions cut 3 bases from V and 7 bases from J, with 20 bases between. The CDR3 nucleotides read TGTGCCAGCAGCTCCTCCGAGCGGGCGGGTGAAGAGCAGTACTTC. It specifies CASSSSERAGEEQYF.